The rows below give T cell receptor beta chains drawn from one sample of a study of tumor and adjacent non-tumor tissue in lung cancer. TCRdb passed the multiplex PCR reads through MiXCR, listing each CDR3 protein once. The profile shows about 76,000 distinct CDR3 sequences, around 70% of them singletons. Sequenced: lung tumor tissue. The receptors shown here come from a woman between 65 and 79 years old with non-small cell lung cancer. The CDR3 runs from the conserved cysteine through the conserved F or W. A D gene is named only where the DNA matches it firmly. Clone size is not always given. Where it is, it says once, few, many or a class for expanded clones.

17 | NA | TRBJ2-1 | TRBV11-1 | TRBD2 | TGTGCCAACAGCTTAGAGCCAGCGGGAGGGTCCCACAATGAGCAATTCTTC | CANSLEPAGGSHNEQFF
19 | NA | TRBJ1-6 | TRBV6-9 | NA | TGTACCAGCGGCATCCTTCGAAATTGCCGGGGGCGAAGAAATTCACCCCTCCACTTT | CTSGILRNCRGRRNSPLHF
14 | NA | TRBJ1-1 | TRBV28 | TRBD1 | TGTGTCAGCAACAGGGGACAACTGAACACTGAAGCTTTCTTT | CVSNRGQLNTEAFF
15 | NA | TRBJ2-1 | TRBV20-1 | NA | TGCAGTGCTAGAGGGTTGGCGGCCCGGGATGATGAGCAGTTCTTC | CSARGLAARDDEQFF
14 | medium-sized | TRBJ1-2 | TRBV11-1 | NA | TGTGCCAGCAGAAATGCGGGGACGGCCTATGGCTACACCTTC | CASRNAGTAYGYTF
15 | once | TRBJ2-7 | TRBV6-5 | NA | TGTGCCAGCACTACGCAAGTGCAGGGACCTTACGAGCAGTACTTC | CASTTQVQGPYEQYF
15 | NA | TRBJ2-3 | TRBV6-1 | NA | TGTGCCAGCAGTGGGGATAGGTGCTTAGAAGATACGCAGTATTTT | CASSGDRCLEDTQYF
15 | few | TRBJ1-5 | TRBV7-2 | TRBD1 | TGTGCCAGCAGCGCCAACAGGGGGCGAGGACAGCCCCAGCATTTT | CASSANRGRGQPQHF
19 | NA | TRBJ2-6 | TRBV6-5 | NA | TGTGCTAGCAGTTACGGGGTAGGGCAGGCCCCCTCTGGGGCCAACGCCCTGACTTTC | CASSYGVGQAPSGANALTF
13 | NA | TRBJ2-1 | TRBV11-1 | NA | TGTAACAGCAGTTACCTTCCCCGGGGTGAGCAGTTCTTC | CNSSYLPRGEQFF
17 | NA | TRBJ2-6 | TRBV7-9 | NA | TGTGCCAGCAGGGCCCGGTATGGCACCTCTGGGGCCAGTGTCCTGACTTTC | CASRARYGTSGASVLTF